These 19 T cell receptor beta chains originate from one sample sequenced in a study of Graves' ophthalmopathy and Graves' hyperthyroidism. From RNA, the CDR3 regions of TCR beta chains were amplified and sequenced. HTBI primers were used in a first-round RT-PCR, which preceded a second-round multiplex PCR. TCRdb recomputed calls from the multiplex PCR reads with MiXCR, one row per CDR3 protein. The sample consists of about 550,000 distinct CDR3 sequences, approximately 35% of them appearing once. The specimen sequenced was peripheral blood or thyroid tissue (not recorded which). These receptors were collected from an adult man with Graves' hyperthyroidism.

This clonotype was counted at least ten times. This rearrangement joins TRBV20-1 to TRBJ1-2; TRBD1 aligns across 9 bases. The CDR3 length is 18 residues. Unmatched junction bases numbered 19, after V lost 0 bases and J lost 8 bases. Germline V gene sequence: CDR1 DFQATT, CDR2 SNEGSKA (reference sequence). The CDR3 region has the DNA TGCAGTGCTAGAGATCGGAGAGGGGACAGGGCCTTTTGGGAAGGCTACACCTTC. Protein: CSARDRRGDRAFWEGYTF.

The chain recombines TRBV7-9 with TRBJ2-7, with D perhaps given as TRBD1 or TRBD2 (6 bases each). The DNA end is a closer match to TRBJ2-1, so the J assignment may be wrong. The CDR3 loop spans 13 amino acids. Germline V lookup: CDR1 SEHNR, CDR2 FQNEAQ (reference sequence). The DNA for the CDR3 is TGTGCCAGCAGCGCCGGGGGCGACAATGAGCAGTTCTTC. Residues: CASSAGGDNEQFF.

This clonotype was recorded only once. This sequence may be a read error, since a much larger clone differs from it by one base. CDR3 loop: CASSPPATGAFF. The CDR3 DNA reads as TGTGCCAGCAGTCCACCGGCCACTGGAGCTTTCTTT. V is TRBV7-2 and J is TRBJ1-1, with unresolved D. The CDR3 is 12 amino acids. The V gene's germline CDR1 is SGHTA and CDR2 FQGNSA.

This clonotype was seen just once. This may be a read error, as it is one base from a much larger clone. The conserved final phenylalanine or tryptophan is absent from the CDR3, which likely points to a read error. The chain has TRBV9 and TRBJ2-6; D remains ambiguous. V shed 4 bases and J shed 1 base, with 6 bases lying between them. Germline V CDR1 and CDR2: SGDLS, YYNGEE. CDR3 length: 14 amino acids. CDR3 loop: CASSRLSGANVLTS. CDR3 in DNA: TGTGCCAGCAGCCGTCTGTCTGGGGCCAACGTCCTGACTTCC.

The sample holds many counts of this clonotype. The chain couples TRBV5-1 to TRBJ2-6, with no clear D. Trimming took 2 bases from V and 0 from J, leaving 9 bases between them. The germline gives CDR1 SGHRS, CDR2 YFSETQ. The CDR3 is 16 amino acids. The CDR3 protein is CASSFSRSSGANVLTF. In nucleotides, the CDR3 is TGCGCCAGCAGCTTTTCCAGGTCCTCTGGGGCCAACGTCCTGACTTTC.

This chain connects TRBV10-3 to TRBJ2-5; D may correspond to TRBD1 or TRBD2 (5 bases each). This CDR3 region has 14 residues. The germline CDR1 and CDR2 sequences are ENHRY and SYGVKD. With 2 bases removed from V and 5 bases from J, the gap between germline ends came to 12 bases. CDR3 in amino acids: CAISEEWGRETQYF. The DNA of the CDR3 is TGTGCCATCAGTGAGGAGTGGGGACGGGAGACCCAGTACTTC.

This clonotype was detected many times. This chain uses TRBV7-9 with TRBJ1-2, with D unclear. Germline CDR1 SEHNR, CDR2 FQNEAQ (reference sequence). The CDR3 extends over 10 amino acids. Trimming took off 1 base at V and 6 bases at J, with 0 bases between the two ends. This CDR3 is CASSLDGYTF. In DNA, the CDR3 is TGTGCCAGCAGCTTAGATGGCTACACCTTC.

This clonotype was recorded many times. This chain connects TRBV6-5 to TRBJ2-5; 10 bases match TRBD2. Looked up from germline, CDR1 is MNHEY and CDR2 is SVGAGI. V was clipped by 7 bases and J by 7 bases; unmatched bases: 12. The CDR3 extends over 15 amino acids. The DNA for the CDR3 is TGTGCCAGCAATGGGTTAGCGGGAGGTCGTGGGACCCAGTACTTC. Protein sequence: CASNGLAGGRGTQYF.

The rearrangement uses TRBV6-5 and TRBJ1-3, with D perhaps matching TRBD1 (5 bases). Trimming took off 7 bases at V and 4 bases at J, with 20 bases between the two ends. The germline gives CDR1 MNHEY, CDR2 SVGAGI. This CDR3 spans 16 amino acids. This CDR3 is CASTLGDFTTGNTIYF. The DNA for the CDR3 is TGTGCCAGCACCTTGGGGGACTTTACGACCGGAAACACCATATATTTT.

V gene TRBV20-1 combines with J gene TRBJ1-6, with D maybe TRBD1 (5 bases). The length of the CDR3 is 13 residues. V dropped 3 bases and J dropped 6 bases, with 9 bases sitting between them. Per the germline V gene, CDR1 is DFQATT and CDR2 is SNEGSKA (reference sequence). In DNA form, the CDR3 reads TGCAGTGCTAGGGGGGTTGGTAATTCACCCCTCCACTTT. Its protein is CSARGVGNSPLHF.

This clonotype was seen ten or more times. One end of the junction varies from germline; a read error may be responsible. This sequence joins TRBV19 and TRBJ2-7; a weak D match, TRBD2 (6 bases). CDR3 length equals 12 residues. Germline values: CDR1 LNHDA, CDR2 SQIVND (reference sequence). The CDR3 DNA follows: TGTGCCAGTAGTAGCGGGACGGCACGATTGAACTTC. Its translation: CASSSGTARLNF. The whole variable domain, remainder taken from reference TRBV19 and TRBJ2-7, is DGGITQSPKYLFRKEGQNVTLSCEQNLNHDAMYWYRQDPGQGLRLIYYSQIVNDFQKGDIAEGYSVSREKKESFPLTVTSAQKNPTAFYLCASSSGTARLNFGPGTRLTVT.

As to this clonotype: This sequence may be a read error, since a much larger clone differs from it by one base. The chain joins TRBV12-3 or TRBV12-4 to TRBJ1-5; no definite D call. The CDR3 runs 13 residues. The CDR3 coding sequence is TGTGCCAGCAGTTTGCATACGGTGCAGCCCCGGCATTTT. Amino acids: CASSLHTVQPRHF.

The rearrangement joins TRBV28 to TRBJ1-6; weak D call: TRBD1 (6 bases). This CDR3 has 15 residues. The germline V and J ends were trimmed by 7 bases and 8 bases, with 18 bases remaining between them. Germline V CDR1 and CDR2: MDHEN, SYDVKM. The CDR3 DNA is TGTGCCAGCACTTCGACAGGTTTTGGGTATTCACCCCTCCACTTT. Residues: CASTSTGFGYSPLHF.

This clonotype has a count of ten or more. The gene calls are TRBV29-1 and TRBJ2-2; 7 nucleotides match TRBD1. CDR1 SQVTM and CDR2 ANQGSEA come from the germline V gene. The CDR3 sequence is 15 residues long. V dropped 6 bases and J dropped 4; count of bases not matched to a gene: 11. The CDR3 nucleotides read TGCAGCGTCAGAGAGACAGGGACGGGCACCGGGGAGCTGTTTTTT. This translates into CSVRETGTGTGELFF.

This clonotype was picked up many times. This chain joins TRBV12-3 or TRBV12-4 and TRBJ1-2, with 10 bases matching TRBD1. Trimming removed 6 bases from V and 8 bases from J; junction bases left unmatched: 9. The CDR3 extends over 14 amino acids. The DNA for the CDR3 is TGTGCCAGCAGATACAGACAGGGGGCGGTAGGCTACACCTTC. Protein sequence: CASRYRQGAVGYTF.

This clonotype was seen ten or more times. The chain recombines TRBV29-1 with TRBJ2-7; 10 positions match TRBD1. CDR1 SQVTM and CDR2 ANQGSEA come from the germline V gene. Trimming took 1 base from V and 3 from J; bases not matched to a gene: 3. The CDR3 is 14 residues long. The CDR3 bases are TGCAGCGTTGAAGTGGGGACAGGGGACTACGAGCAGTACTTC. Protein sequence: CSVEVGTGDYEQYF.

The table lists this clonotype with many counts. This chain connects TRBV10-3 to TRBJ2-5; D gene ambiguous. Germline loops: CDR1 ENHRY, CDR2 SYGVKD. V was trimmed by 0 bases and J by 5 bases, leaving 13 bases between them. This CDR3 has 15 amino acids. This CDR3 is CAISESNGLGETQYF. Written as DNA, the CDR3 is TGTGCCATCAGTGAGTCGAATGGTTTGGGGGAGACCCAGTACTTC.

This chain connects TRBV29-1 to TRBJ2-7, with TRBD1 matching 10 bases. This CDR3 is built from 11 residues. Germline V gene lookup returns CDR1 SQVTM and CDR2 ANQGSEA. The chain's CDR3 is CSDEGQGEQYF. In nucleotides, the CDR3 is TGCAGTGACGAGGGACAGGGGGAGCAGTACTTC.

This clonotype was picked up a small number of times. V gene TRBV28 combines with J gene TRBJ1-2, with D uncertain. V was shortened by 2 bases and J by 4 bases, with 14 bases between the two germline ends. This CDR3 is 15 amino acids long. The germline V gene has CDR1 MDHEN and CDR2 SYDVKM. The CDR3 region has the DNA TGTGCCAGCAGTTTAGGTTCGGGGTTCGGCTATGGCTACACCTTC. Translating it yields CASSLGSGFGYGYTF.